The rows below give T cell receptor beta chains drawn from one sample of a study of cytomegalovirus exposure and HLA in healthy donors. Generated by immunoSEQ multiplex PCR, the TCRdb table keeps only in-frame clones and is missing some. The sample consists of over 100,000 clones, 81% of them appearing once. Sequenced material: PBMCs. All receptors derive from a woman in her thirties in good health and CMV-seronegative. Both conserved end residues are part of each CDR3. The D gene is left open where the match is weak. The listing skips clone size in some rows; elsewhere it reads once, few, many or a size class.

d_gene	j_gene	abundance	v_gene	CDR3nt	CDR3aa
.	TRBJ1-5	.	TRBV5-8	TGTGCCAGCAGCTTATTCGATCAGCCCCAGCATTTT	CASSLFDQPQHF
TRBD1	TRBJ1-4	few	TRBV5-1	TGCGCCAGCAGCTTGGAGGGGGCCCCTAATGAAAAACTGTTTTTT	CASSLEGAPNEKLFF
.	TRBJ1-3	.	TRBV2	TGTGCCAGCACGAGGGAGAGGGGAAACACCATATATTTT	CASTRERGNTIYF
.	TRBJ1-2	.	TRBV7-2	TGTGCCAGCAGCTTTCCTGGACGGGATTATGGCTACACCTTC	CASSFPGRDYGYTF
TRBD2	TRBJ2-7	.	TRBV9	TGTGCCAGCAGCGCTAGCGGGAGTTTCGACGAGCAGTACTTC	CASSASGSFDEQYF
.	TRBJ1-3	.	TRBV29-1	TGCAGCGTTGAAGATGTGGGCACTACCATATATTTT	CSVEDVGTTIYF
.	TRBJ2-1	.	TRBV19	TGTGCCAGTAGTAGGGGGACAAGTGACAATGAGCAGTTCTTC	CASSRGTSDNEQFF
TRBD2	TRBJ2-2	.	TRBV19	TGTGCCAGACTAAAGGGGGGACTAGCGACCGGGGAGCTGTTTTTT	CARLKGGLATGELFF
TRBD2	TRBJ2-1	.	TRBV6-5	TGTGCCACCGGATCGGGGGGCTCCTACAATGAGCAGTTCTTC	CATGSGGSYNEQFF
.	TRBJ2-2	.	TRBV6-4	TGTGCCAGCGGTGGCGGAGGCGGGGAGCTGTTTTTT	CASGGGGGELFF
TRBD1	TRBJ2-2	.	TRBV19	TGTGCCAGTAGTAGGCAGGGGGCGAACACCGGGGAGCTGTTTTTT	CASSRQGANTGELFF
.	TRBJ2-2	.	TRBV28	TGTGCCAGCAGTGGGCAGGGGCTCGGGACCGGGGAGCTGTTTTTT	CASSGQGLGTGELFF
.	TRBJ2-7	.	TRBV7-2	TGTGCCAGCAGCTTAGCCTGGCAGGGTCGGTCGAGCGAGCAGTACTTC	CASSLAWQGRSSEQYF
.	TRBJ1-3	few	TRBV6-6	TGTGCCAGCAGTTACTCAGGAGACTCTGGAAACACCATATATTTT	CASSYSGDSGNTIYF
.	TRBJ1-1	.	TRBV7-6	TGTGCCAGCAGCTCTGGGCAGAAGAACACTGAAGCTTTCTTT	CASSSGQKNTEAFF
.	TRBJ2-7	.	TRBV5-6	TGTGCCAGCAGCTTCCCAGGACAGACCCTCTACGAGCAGTACTTC	CASSFPGQTLYEQYF
.	TRBJ2-3	.	TRBV11-2	TGTGCCAGCAGCTTAGATTTGGGGGGAACGGATACGCAGTATTTT	CASSLDLGGTDTQYF
TRBD2	TRBJ2-2	.	TRBV14	TGTGCCAGCAACCATATAGCGGGAGAGGTCGGAAACACCGGGGAGCTGTTTTTT	CASNHIAGEVGNTGELFF
.	TRBJ2-6	.	TRBV5-1	TGCGCCAGCAGCTTTAGTGGACAGTCTGCTGGGGCCAACGTCCTGACTTTC	CASSFSGQSAGANVLTF
TRBD2	TRBJ2-1	few	TRBV4-1	TGCGCCAGCAGCCAAGTTGGTGGTAGCGGGAGGAAACCCAGCTCCTACAATGAGCAGTTCTTC	CASSQVGGSGRKPSSYNEQFF
.	TRBJ2-5	.	TRBV13	TGTGCCAGCAGCTTAGCTTACGGAGAGACCCAGTACTTC	CASSLAYGETQYF
.	TRBJ1-1	.	TRBV7-8	TGTGCCAGCAGCTACACTTCCGGGGTTGGTTTCGGGGCTTTCTTT	CASSYTSGVGFGAFF
TRBD1	TRBJ1-5	once	TRBV6-6	TGTGCCAGCAGTTACGCTGACAGGGGGATCGAGCAGCCCCAGCATTTT	CASSYADRGIEQPQHF
.	TRBJ2-2	.	TRBV10-2	TGCGCCAGCCAAAAAGGAGGCGTCGGCAGCCTCACCGGGGAGCTGTTTTTT	CASQKGGVGSLTGELFF
TRBD1	TRBJ1-5	.	TRBV28	TGTGCCAGCACCACCGCTTTGGACAGGCTGAGTAGCAATCAGCCCCAGCATTTT	CASTTALDRLSSNQPQHF
.	TRBJ2-1	.	TRBV5-1	TGCGCCAGCAGCCTCTTTAATGGGGGGGACAACAATGAGCAGTTCTTC	CASSLFNGGDNNEQFF
TRBD1	TRBJ1-2	.	TRBV7-9	TGTGCCAGCAGCTCCCCAGGGACAGGGACCCTCTCTTATGGCTACACCTTC	CASSSPGTGTLSYGYTF
TRBD2	TRBJ2-1	.	TRBV2	TGTGCCAGCAGACCGGGACTAGCGGTTGATGAGCAGTTCTTC	CASRPGLAVDEQFF
TRBD2	TRBJ2-1	.	TRBV7-9	TGTGCCAGCCCGGGGATTGAGCTAGCGGCCAATGAGCAGTTCTTC	CASPGIELAANEQFF
TRBD1	TRBJ2-6	once	TRBV5-4	TGTGCCAGCGGAACAAGACAGGGCCAAGTCTCTGGGGCCAACGTCCTGACTTTC	CASGTRQGQVSGANVLTF
.	TRBJ2-7	.	TRBV10-3	TGTGCCATCAGTGAGTCGACTCAGATCATTTACGAGCAGTACTTC	CAISESTQIIYEQYF
.	TRBJ1-1	.	TRBV23-1	TGCGCCAGCAGTCAACGGGGACACCAGAACACTGAAGCTTTCTTT	CASSQRGHQNTEAFF
.	TRBJ1-3	once	TRBV28	TGTGCCAGCAGTTTATGGAATGGGCCTGGAAACACCATATATTTT	CASSLWNGPGNTIYF
TRBD1	TRBJ2-7	.	TRBV25-1	TGTGCCAGCAGTGGACAGGGGGCGATGCAGTACTTC	CASSGQGAMQYF
.	TRBJ2-5	.	TRBV6-1	TGTGCCAGCAACAGAAGGCCCCAAGAGACCCAGTACTTC	CASNRRPQETQYF
.	TRBJ2-3	.	TRBV5-4	TGTGCCAGCAGTTTGCTAGGGCGGCAGGGCCCAGATACGCAGTATTTT	CASSLLGRQGPDTQYF
.	TRBJ2-3	.	TRBV5-1	TGCGCCAGCAGCTATCAGAATCAGGGAGCGGGCTCTAGCACAGATACGCAGTATTTT	CASSYQNQGAGSSTDTQYF
.	TRBJ2-1	.	TRBV20-1	TGCAGTGCCAGCTACAATGAGCAGTTCTTC	CSASYNEQFF
TRBD2	TRBJ2-1	.	TRBV5-1	TGCGCCAGCAGCTTGGGGTCGGGACCTAGCGGGGGTCCCAATGAGCAGTTCTTC	CASSLGSGPSGGPNEQFF
TRBD1	TRBJ1-4	.	TRBV19	TGTGCCAGCACCGGGACAGGGAATCGGGAAAAACTGTTTTTT	CASTGTGNREKLFF
TRBD1	TRBJ1-1	.	TRBV30	TGTGCCTGGAGTCCGGACAGGCTTAACACTGAAGCTTTCTTT	CAWSPDRLNTEAFF
.	TRBJ1-2	.	TRBV29-1	TGCAGCGTTGATCAGGGATACGGCTACACCTTC	CSVDQGYGYTF
.	TRBJ1-4	.	TRBV5-4	TGTGCCAGCAGCGTCGAGGGCCTAAATGAAAAACTGTTTTTT	CASSVEGLNEKLFF
TRBD1	TRBJ2-7	.	TRBV6-4	TGTGCCAGCAGGAAGGAAGGACAGGGTGTCTACGAGCAGTACTTC	CASRKEGQGVYEQYF
.	TRBJ2-7	.	TRBV30	TGTGCCTGGAGTGAATTAGGGGGAGCCGTCTACGAGCAGTACTTC	CAWSELGGAVYEQYF
TRBD2	TRBJ2-7	.	TRBV5-4	TGTGCCAGCAGCTTGATCGGACTAGGGGAATACGAGCAGTACTTC	CASSLIGLGEYEQYF
.	TRBJ1-1	.	TRBV28	TGTGCCAGCAGTTTCGGGGGTCTAGGCAGGTTGAGCACTGAAGCTTTCTTT	CASSFGGLGRLSTEAFF
.	TRBJ1-6	.	TRBV15	TGTGCCACCAGCAGAGAAGACAAGACAGGTTTCCGGAATTCACCCCTCCACTTT	CATSREDKTGFRNSPLHF
TRBD1	TRBJ1-4	.	TRBV30	TGTGCCTGGAGTGGGGACAGGGTAAATGAAAAACTGTTTTTT	CAWSGDRVNEKLFF
.	TRBJ2-7	.	TRBV7-9	TGTGCCAGCAGCCCCCAGAGGACTGGCTACGAGCAGTACTTC	CASSPQRTGYEQYF
TRBD2	TRBJ2-1	.	TRBV2	TGTGCCAGCTCGGGACTAGCGGGAGCCCTTACGGGTGAGCAGTTCTTC	CASSGLAGALTGEQFF
TRBD1	TRBJ1-2	.	TRBV29-1	TGCAGCGGTGGACAGGGGAGTAGCTATGGCTACACCTTC	CSGGQGSSYGYTF
TRBD1	TRBJ2-1	.	TRBV7-9	TGTGCCAGCAGCCTTCGAGGGACAGGGTACAATGAGCAGTTCTTC	CASSLRGTGYNEQFF
.	TRBJ1-1	.	TRBV27	TGTGCCAGCAGTTCGAGGCCCGGGGCAGGGGTCACTGAAGCTTTCTTT	CASSSRPGAGVTEAFF
.	TRBJ2-4	.	TRBV5-1	TGCGCCAGCAGCTTGGAAGGGGCAAGGCCCAACATTCAGTACTTC	CASSLEGARPNIQYF
TRBD2	TRBJ2-7	.	TRBV28	TGTGCCAGCATTAAGACTAGCGGGAGCTACGAGCAGTACTTC	CASIKTSGSYEQYF
TRBD1	TRBJ1-4	.	TRBV7-9	TGTGCCAGCAGCTTTGTGGGGACAGGGATAGAAAAACTGTTTTTT	CASSFVGTGIEKLFF
TRBD2	TRBJ2-7	.	TRBV4-3	TGCGCCAGCAGCCAAGACGGCCTAGGGACTAGCGGTAGTCACGAGCAGTACTTC	CASSQDGLGTSGSHEQYF